This TCR beta chain was recorded in a study of T cell responses to AZD1222 COVID-19 vaccine. The CDR3 totals 14 residues. Germline V lookup: CDR1 DFQATT, CDR2 SNEGSKA (reference sequence). V lost 3 bases to trimming and J lost 1 base; unmatched junction nucleotides: 2. TCRdb keeps only in-frame clones here, not all; method: immunoSEQ multiplex PCR. The data hold over 110,000 clones, with about 90% observed a single time. Study-wide points: The donor group comprised mostly white British people and more females; the analysis possibly underestimated clonal diversity. Spike-wide vaccine-associated CD4 TCRs dominated at 160-218 and 743-854. Epitopes outside B.1.351 and B.1.1.7 mutated regions reportedly drew nearly half of spike TCRs. Repertoires were obtained solely post-peak T cell response.

As for this clone: Its matching antigen is unknown.

This sequence was found in an adult in good health. The specimen comprised peripheral blood, sampled on day 0 of AZD1222 vaccination. The chain has TRBV20-1 and TRBJ2-3; TRBD2 agrees at 9 bases. CDR3 sequence reads: CSASSGSGTDTQYF. As DNA, the CDR3 is TGCAGTGCTAGTAGCGGGAGCGGCACAGATACGCAGTATTTT.